The T cell receptor (beta chain) under discussion was sequenced for a study of OX40 agonist ivuxolimab in advanced cancers. On the study more broadly: Treatment received earlier with anti-PD-1, anti-PD-L1 or anti-CTLA-4 agents was allowed, and over 35% had some.

The repertoire was sequenced with immunoSEQ multiplex PCR; TCRdb's copy has only in-frame clones and lacks some. Among tens of thousands of clones listed, around 90% were seen once. Baseline was the first blood sampling point, followed by cycle 4 day 1 and cycle 7 day 1. The V segment lost 7 bases and the J segment 2 bases; nucleotides outside the gene matches: 2. The CDR3 extends over 13 amino acids. Germline V lookup: CDR1 LNHDA, CDR2 SQIVND (reference sequence). The TCR originated in an adult with an advanced solid tumor such as melanoma, head and neck, liver or kidney cancer. The sequencing here drew on CD4+ or CD8+ T cells sorted from blood, taken in a trial of the OX40 agonist ivuxolimab. This sequence joins TRBV19 and TRBJ2-3, with 8 bases aligning to TRBD2. CDR3 loop: CASNGGATDTQYF. For the CDR3, the DNA is TGTGCCAGTAACGGGGGGGCCACAGATACGCAGTATTTT.